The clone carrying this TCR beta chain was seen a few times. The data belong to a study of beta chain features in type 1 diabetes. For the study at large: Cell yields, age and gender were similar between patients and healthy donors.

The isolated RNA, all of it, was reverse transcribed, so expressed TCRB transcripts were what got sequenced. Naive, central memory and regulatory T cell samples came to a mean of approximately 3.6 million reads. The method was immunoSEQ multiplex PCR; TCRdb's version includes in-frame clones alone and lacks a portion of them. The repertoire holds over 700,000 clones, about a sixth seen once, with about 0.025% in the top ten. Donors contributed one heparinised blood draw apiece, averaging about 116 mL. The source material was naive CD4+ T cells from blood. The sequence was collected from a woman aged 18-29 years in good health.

CDR3 sequence reads: CARRQEGSTDTQYF. In DNA, the CDR3 is TGTGCCAGACGACAGGAGGGCAGCACAGATACGCAGTATTTT. The chain links TRBV21-1 to TRBJ2-3. TRBV21-1 is recorded as a pseudogene. This CDR3 contains 14 residues.